This T cell receptor (beta chain) was found in a study of regulatory T cells in long-lasting Graves disease. Sequencing libraries for TCR beta were prepared with iRepertoire HTBI primers and Arm-PCR of CDR3 regions. TCRdb analysed the multiplex PCR reads with MiXCR anew, one entry per CDR3 protein. The sample has over 200,000 distinct CDR3 sequences, about 20% seen once. The sample's time point: newly diagnosed GD, antithyroid drugs for less than 3 months. Generation of the TCR library employed RNA extracted from PBMCs. Ten or more counts support this clonotype. Germline CDR1 is SEHNR and CDR2 is FQNEAQ (reference sequence). V lost 5 bases, J lost 2 bases, and 21 bases lay in between. The CDR3 length is 18 residues. These data also featured in a second study, about T cells in Graves' hyperthyroidism and ophthalmopathy.

The TCR originated in a woman younger than 45 with Graves disease. V gene TRBV7-9 combines with J gene TRBJ1-4; D is unresolved. Sample: peripheral blood mononuclear cells (PBMCs), taken at new diagnosis, from a patient treated with antithyroid drugs. In DNA, the CDR3 is TGTGCCAGCAGCCCAAGGTCCACCCGAATGGGCACTAATGAAAAACTGTTTTTT. This sequence encodes CASSPRSTRMGTNEKLFF.